Sequencing of this TCR beta chain was carried out in a study of technical replicates of blood from a handful of donors. Using immunoSEQ multiplex PCR, the repertoire was profiled, and TCRdb retains in-frame clones only, with some absent. The sample lists approximately 64,000 clones, more than 75% occurring once. Trimming removed 0 bases at V and 3 bases at J, with 3 bases between. Germline assignment: CDR1 GTSNPN and CDR2 SVGIG (reference sequence). CDR3 length: 11 amino acids. The sequence was obtained from a human donor in good health. Some clones in this sample may be carry-over from other donors' samples. The chain couples TRBV30 to TRBJ2-7; D not resolved. Sequencing was performed on PBMCs. The CDR3 loop reads CAWSVNYEQYF. CDR3 coding DNA: TGTGCCTGGAGTGTTAACTACGAGCAGTACTTC.